These T cell receptor beta chains were read from a single sample in a study of shared clonotypes between healthy human individuals. Assay used: immunoSEQ multiplex PCR; TCRdb lists only in-frame clones, some missing. The table includes over 2,000,000 clones, 90% to 95% detected once. The specimen sequenced was naive CD8+ T cells from PBMCs. These TCRs come from a young man in good health. Some clones in this sample may be carry-over from other donors' samples. Each CDR3 is given with its conserved first and last residue. A D gene is named only where the DNA matches it firmly.

V gene: TRBV10-3
D gene: .
J gene: TRBJ2-1
CDR3 protein: CAISDKGGSKGNEQFF
CDR3 DNA: TGTGCCATCAGTGATAAAGGAGGGAGTAAGGGAAATGAGCAGTTCTTC

V gene: TRBV28
D gene: TRBD2
J gene: TRBJ2-1
CDR3 protein: CASSLGLAGGKFF
CDR3 DNA: TGTGCCAGCTCTTTGGGGCTAGCGGGAGGAAAGTTCTTC

V gene: TRBV9
D gene: TRBD1
J gene: TRBJ1-1
CDR3 protein: CASSGREQGANTEAFF
CDR3 DNA: TGTGCCAGCAGCGGGCGGGAACAGGGGGCTAACACTGAAGCTTTCTTT

V gene: TRBV19
D gene: TRBD2
J gene: TRBJ2-1
CDR3 protein: CASRKGLAIYNEQFF
CDR3 DNA: TGTGCCAGTAGGAAGGGACTAGCGATATACAATGAGCAGTTCTTC

V gene: TRBV10-1
D gene: .
J gene: TRBJ2-7
CDR3 protein: CASSDFGSSEQYF
CDR3 DNA: TGCGCCAGCAGTGATTTCGGTTCCTCCGAGCAGTACTTC

V gene: TRBV29-1
D gene: .
J gene: TRBJ1-3
CDR3 protein: CSVAIPAGNTIYF
CDR3 DNA: TGCAGCGTTGCAATACCCGCTGGAAACACCATATATTTT

V gene: TRBV28
D gene: TRBD2
J gene: TRBJ2-7
CDR3 protein: CASSLGAGRYEQYF
CDR3 DNA: TGTGCCAGCAGTTTAGGAGCGGGGAGGTACGAGCAGTACTTC

V gene: TRBV27
D gene: .
J gene: TRBJ2-7
CDR3 protein: CASSPNSYEQYF
CDR3 DNA: TGTGCCAGCAGTCCCAACTCCTACGAGCAGTACTTC

V gene: TRBV27
D gene: .
J gene: TRBJ2-2
CDR3 protein: CASSLVQDRELFF
CDR3 DNA: TGTGCCAGCAGTTTAGTTCAAGATCGGGAGCTGTTTTTT

V gene: TRBV5-6
D gene: .
J gene: TRBJ1-2
CDR3 protein: CASSLTNYGYTF
CDR3 DNA: TGTGCCAGCAGCTTAACCAACTATGGCTACACCTTC

V gene: TRBV5-6
D gene: TRBD1
J gene: TRBJ2-5
CDR3 protein: CASSPQGQAGYF
CDR3 DNA: TGTGCCAGCAGCCCTCAAGGACAGGCGGGGTACTTC

V gene: TRBV2
D gene: .
J gene: TRBJ2-7
CDR3 protein: CASLPFGDEQYF
CDR3 DNA: TGTGCCAGTCTTCCCTTTGGGGACGAGCAGTACTTC

V gene: TRBV11-1
D gene: .
J gene: TRBJ2-3
CDR3 protein: CASSRLAWGGGRDTQYF
CDR3 DNA: TGTGCCAGCAGCCGACTAGCCTGGGGAGGGGGTAGAGATACGCAGTATTTT